This T cell receptor beta chain emerged from a study of T cells in Graves' hyperthyroidism and ophthalmopathy. Amplification of TCR beta CDR3 regions used RNA as the template. First-round RT-PCR with HTBI primers amplified the TCR CDR3 region. From the multiplex PCR reads, TCRdb called clonotypes with MiXCR, one entry per CDR3 protein. The sample comprises 210,000 or so distinct CDR3 sequences, approximately 17% of which are singletons, and roughly 50% rests with the top ten. A lack of ophthalmopathy progression within 18 months defined stable Graves' hyperthyroidism. Clinical symptoms, serum thyroxine, TRAb, thyroid ultrasound and orbital computed tomography established diagnosis. Study-wide findings and caveats: Ophthalmopathy was predicted by the model a median of about six months ahead of onset. In blood, most of the thyroid clonotypes expanded above 0.001 were also present.

CDR3 size: 17 residues. CDR1 is ENHRY, CDR2 SYGVKD, per germline. V shed 8 bases, J shed 4 bases, and the junction held 15 bases outside the gene matches. As concerns this clonotype: The antigen is unknown.

Source material: blood. The rearrangement joins TRBV10-3 to TRBJ2-1; 9 positions agree with TRBD2. The TCR sequence derives from a man aged 45-65 years with Graves' hyperthyroidism. The CDR3 DNA reads as TGTGCCATCGGAACCCCAACATTTAGCGGGGGATACAATGAGCAGTTCTTC. This encodes CAIGTPTFSGGYNEQFF.